This T cell receptor (beta chain) was recorded in a study of blood T cell repertoires in COVID-19. Looking at the study overall: Spain, Italy and the United States supplied samples that represented acute and convalescent COVID-19.

Per the authors' pipeline: Estimation of nucleated cell counts was performed using reference gene primer amplification. This table comes from immunoSEQ multiplex PCR, and its TCRdb copy is limited to in-frame clones, with some not included. The V and J calls and clone size are taken from that table; D and trimming were inferred from the DNA. Of some 100,000 clones detected, around nine tenths appear once; the ten largest clones hold 10% to 13%. Unmatched junction bases numbered 8, after V lost 5 bases and J lost 5 bases. Germline lookup yields CDR1 MNHEY and CDR2 SMNVEV (reference sequence). The CDR3 contains 14 residues.

This receptor was taken from a man aged 50-59 years with acute or convalescent COVID-19. The chain carries TRBV27 and TRBJ2-7; 8 bases are shared with TRBD1. Sequenced sample: peripheral blood. In nucleotides, the CDR3 is TGTGCCAGCAGTCAACAGCCAGGGGGCGACGAGCAGTACTTC. Residues: CASSQQPGGDEQYF.